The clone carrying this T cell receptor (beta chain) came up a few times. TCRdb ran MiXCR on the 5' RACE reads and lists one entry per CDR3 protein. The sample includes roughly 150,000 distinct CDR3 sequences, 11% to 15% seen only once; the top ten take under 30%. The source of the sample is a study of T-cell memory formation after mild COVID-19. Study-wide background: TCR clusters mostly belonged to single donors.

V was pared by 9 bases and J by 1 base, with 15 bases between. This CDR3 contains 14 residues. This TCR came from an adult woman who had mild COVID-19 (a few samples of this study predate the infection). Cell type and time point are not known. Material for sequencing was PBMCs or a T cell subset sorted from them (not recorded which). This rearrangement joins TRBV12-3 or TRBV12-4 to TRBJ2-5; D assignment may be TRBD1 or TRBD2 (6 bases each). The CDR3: CASKLGGPQETQYF. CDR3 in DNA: TGTGCCAGTAAACTCGGGGGCCCCCAAGAGACCCAGTACTTC.